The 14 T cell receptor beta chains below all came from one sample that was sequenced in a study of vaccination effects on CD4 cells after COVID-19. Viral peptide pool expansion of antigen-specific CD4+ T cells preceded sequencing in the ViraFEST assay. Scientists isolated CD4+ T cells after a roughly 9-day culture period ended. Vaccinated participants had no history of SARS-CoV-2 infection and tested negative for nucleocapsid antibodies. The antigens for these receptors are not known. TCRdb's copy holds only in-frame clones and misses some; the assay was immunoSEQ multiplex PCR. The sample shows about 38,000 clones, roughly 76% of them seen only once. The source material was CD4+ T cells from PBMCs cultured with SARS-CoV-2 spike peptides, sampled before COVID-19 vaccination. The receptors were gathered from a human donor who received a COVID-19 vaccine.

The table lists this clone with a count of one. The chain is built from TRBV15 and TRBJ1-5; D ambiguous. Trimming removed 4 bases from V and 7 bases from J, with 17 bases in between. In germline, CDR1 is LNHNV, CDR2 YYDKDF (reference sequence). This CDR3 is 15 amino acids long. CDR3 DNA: TGTGCCACCAGCACTACTCAAGGAGGACGGCAGCCCCAGCATTTT. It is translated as CATSTTQGGRQPQHF.

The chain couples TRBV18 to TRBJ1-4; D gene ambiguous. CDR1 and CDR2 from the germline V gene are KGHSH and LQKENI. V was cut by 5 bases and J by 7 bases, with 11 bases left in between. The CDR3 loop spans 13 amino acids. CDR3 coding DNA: TGTGCCAGCTCATCCCAAGGAAGTGAAAAACTGTTTTTT. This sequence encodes CASSSQGSEKLFF.

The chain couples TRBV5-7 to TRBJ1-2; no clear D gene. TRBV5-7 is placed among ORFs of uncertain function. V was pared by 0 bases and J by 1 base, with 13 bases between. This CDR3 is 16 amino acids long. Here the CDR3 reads CASSLVLGGFNYGYTF. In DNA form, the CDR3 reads TGTGCCAGCAGCTTGGTTTTGGGCGGATTTAACTATGGCTACACCTTC.

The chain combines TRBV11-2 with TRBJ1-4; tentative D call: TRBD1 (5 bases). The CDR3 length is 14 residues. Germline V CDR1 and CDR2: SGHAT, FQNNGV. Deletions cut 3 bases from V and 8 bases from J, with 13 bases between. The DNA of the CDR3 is TGTGCCAGCAGCTTCGACAGACATTTAGAAAAACTGTTTTTT. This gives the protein CASSFDRHLEKLFF. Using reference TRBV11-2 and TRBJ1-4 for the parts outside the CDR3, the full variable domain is EAGVAQSPRYKIIEKRQSVAFWCNPISGHATLYWYQQILGQGPKLLIQFQNNGVVDDSQLPKDRFSAERLKGVDSTLKIQPAKLEDSAVYLCASSFDRHLEKLFFGSGTQLSVL.

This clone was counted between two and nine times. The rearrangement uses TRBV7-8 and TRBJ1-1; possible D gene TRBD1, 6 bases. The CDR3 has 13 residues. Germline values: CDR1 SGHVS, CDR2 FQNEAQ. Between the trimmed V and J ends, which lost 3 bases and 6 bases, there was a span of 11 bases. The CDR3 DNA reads TGTGCCAGCAGCTTGCAGGGGATCGCTGAAGCTTTCTTT. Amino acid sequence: CASSLQGIAEAFF.

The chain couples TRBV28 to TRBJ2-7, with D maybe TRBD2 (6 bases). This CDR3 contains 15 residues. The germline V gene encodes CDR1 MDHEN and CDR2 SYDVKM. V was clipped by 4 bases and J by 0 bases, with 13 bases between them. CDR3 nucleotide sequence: TGTGCCAGCAGTTCAACGGGACTGCCCTCCTACGAGCAGTACTTC. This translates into CASSSTGLPSYEQYF.

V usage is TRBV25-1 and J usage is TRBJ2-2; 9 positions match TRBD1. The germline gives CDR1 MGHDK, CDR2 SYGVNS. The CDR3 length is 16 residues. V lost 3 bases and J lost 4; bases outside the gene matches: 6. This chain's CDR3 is CASSDTGGLFTGELFF. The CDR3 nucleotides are TGTGCCAGCAGTGACACAGGGGGCCTATTCACCGGGGAGCTGTTTTTT. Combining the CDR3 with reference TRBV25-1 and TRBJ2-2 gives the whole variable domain EADIYQTPRYLVIGTGKKITLECSQTMGHDKMYWYQQDPGMELHLIHYSYGVNSTEKGDLSSESTVSRIRTEHFPLTLESARPSHTSQYLCASSDTGGLFTGELFFGEGSRLTVL.

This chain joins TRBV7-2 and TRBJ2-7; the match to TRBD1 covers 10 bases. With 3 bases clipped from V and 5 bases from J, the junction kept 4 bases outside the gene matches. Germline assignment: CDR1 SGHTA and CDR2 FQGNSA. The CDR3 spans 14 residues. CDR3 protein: CASSFDRGRDEQYF. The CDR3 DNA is TGTGCCAGCAGCTTTGACAGGGGGCGTGACGAGCAGTACTTC.

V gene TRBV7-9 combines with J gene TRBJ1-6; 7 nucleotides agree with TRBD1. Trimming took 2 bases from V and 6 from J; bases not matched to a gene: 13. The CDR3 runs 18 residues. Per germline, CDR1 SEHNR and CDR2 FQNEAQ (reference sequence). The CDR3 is CASSLPPGGLGVNSPLHF. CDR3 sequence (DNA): TGTGCCAGCAGCTTACCCCCAGGGGGACTGGGGGTTAATTCACCCCTCCACTTT.

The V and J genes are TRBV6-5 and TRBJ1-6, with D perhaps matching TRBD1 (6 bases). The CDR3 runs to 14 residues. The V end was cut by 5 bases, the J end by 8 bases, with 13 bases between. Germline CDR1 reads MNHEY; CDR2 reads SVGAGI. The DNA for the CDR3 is TGTGCCAGCAGTCGTGGGGGCGCGGATTCACCCCTCCACTTT. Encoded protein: CASSRGGADSPLHF.

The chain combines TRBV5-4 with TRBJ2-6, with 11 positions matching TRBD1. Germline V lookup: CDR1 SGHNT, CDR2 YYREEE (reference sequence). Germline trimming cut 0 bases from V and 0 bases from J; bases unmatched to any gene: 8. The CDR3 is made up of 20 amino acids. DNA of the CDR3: TGTGCCAGCAGCTTGGCCTTCGGGACAGGGGGTAGCTCTGGGGCCAACGTCCTGACTTTC. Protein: CASSLAFGTGGSSGANVLTF.

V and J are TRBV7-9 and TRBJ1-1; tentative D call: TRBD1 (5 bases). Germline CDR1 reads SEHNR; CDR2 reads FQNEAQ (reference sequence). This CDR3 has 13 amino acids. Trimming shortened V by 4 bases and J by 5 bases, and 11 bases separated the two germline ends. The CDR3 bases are TGTGCCAGCAGCTCGGAAGAGGGGACTGAAGCTTTCTTT. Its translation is CASSSEEGTEAFF.

CDR3 nucleotides: TGTGCCAGCAGTGACTCGGCGGGCGCTGGTGAAAAACTGTTTTTT. This translates into CASSDSAGAGEKLFF. V is TRBV6-4 and J is TRBJ1-4; no firm D call. The germline V gene has CDR1 MRHNA and CDR2 SNTAGT. V dropped 0 bases and J dropped 7 bases, with 12 bases sitting between them. This CDR3 contains 15 residues.

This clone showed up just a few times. The CDR3 sequence is CASSVLSVFRGLAEAFF. The CDR3 DNA reads TGTGCCAGCAGTGTTCTTTCTGTCTTTAGGGGTTTGGCTGAAGCTTTCTTT. This rearrangement joins TRBV6-1 to TRBJ1-1; tentative D call: TRBD1 (5 bases). Germline-derived CDR1 and CDR2 are MNHNS and SASEGT. The CDR3 is made up of 17 amino acids. Deletions cut 4 bases from V and 6 bases from J, with 24 bases between.